This is a list of T cell receptor beta chains from one sample in a study of T-cell memory formation after mild COVID-19. TCRdb ran MiXCR on the 5' RACE reads and lists one entry per CDR3 protein. The repertoire holds 190,000 or so distinct CDR3 sequences, with about a fifth as singletons. Sample: PBMCs or a T cell subset sorted from them (not recorded which). These receptors were collected from an adult woman who had mild COVID-19 (a few samples of this study predate the infection). Cell type and time point are not known. Both conserved end residues are part of each CDR3. A D gene is named only where the DNA matches it firmly. Clone size is not always given. Where it is, it says once, few, many or a class for expanded clones.

clone_size	d_call	cdr3_length	j_call	v_call	cdr3_aa	cdr3_nt
-	-	16	TRBJ2-1	TRBV20-1	CSARDRLQGRYNEQFF	TGCAGTGCTAGAGATCGTCTCCAGGGGAGGTACAATGAGCAGTTCTTC
few	TRBD2	17	TRBJ2-2	TRBV6-5	CASSYRPGLGIHGELFF	TGTGCCAGCAGTTACCGACCGGGACTAGGGATCCACGGCGAGCTGTTTTTT
few	TRBD1	17	TRBJ2-1	TRBV24-1	CATSHRGQGVSYNEQFF	TGTGCCACCAGCCACCGGGGACAGGGCGTCTCCTACAATGAGCAGTTCTTC
-	TRBD1	17	TRBJ1-1	TRBV13	CASSPRPHRGANTEAFF	TGTGCCAGCAGCCCGAGACCGCACAGGGGAGCCAATACTGAAGCTTTCTTT
few	-	15	TRBJ2-1	TRBV6-5	CASSYVVGRYNEQFF	TGTGCCAGCAGTTACGTGGTGGGGCGGTACAATGAGCAGTTCTTC
-	-	22	TRBJ1-5	TRBV12-2	CASRLVWVKGSTIFDSNQPQHF	TGTGCAAGTCGCTTAGTTTGGGTTAAGGGATCTACAATTTTCGATAGCAATCAGCCCCAGCATTTT
few	TRBD2	17	TRBJ2-3	TRBV7-8	CASSFSGGGLSTDTQYF	TGTGCCAGCAGCTTCAGCGGCGGGGGGCTAAGCACAGATACGCAGTATTTT
-	-	13	TRBJ1-1	TRBV7-9	CASLQGLNTEAFF	TGTGCCTCCCTACAGGGACTGAACACTGAAGCTTTCTTT
-	TRBD2	16	TRBJ2-1	TRBV7-8	CATSIPGLSTYNEQFF	TGTGCCACCTCGATACCGGGACTAAGCACCTACAATGAGCAGTTCTTC
-	-	13	TRBJ2-1	TRBV29-1	CSQVEDSYNEQFF	TGCAGCCAGGTGGAGGACAGCTACAATGAGCAGTTCTTC
few	-	10	TRBJ2-1	TRBV29-1	CTRARNEQFF	TGCACGCGGGCGCGCAATGAGCAGTTCTTC
few	-	15	TRBJ1-2	TRBV4-3	CASSQDWDGDYGYTF	TGCGCCAGCAGCCAAGATTGGGACGGAGACTATGGCTACACCTTC
-	TRBD1	15	TRBJ1-5	TRBV5-5	CASSLEQGSNQPQHF	TGTGCCAGCAGCTTGGAACAGGGGAGCAATCAGCCCCAGCATTTT
few	TRBD1	16	TRBJ1-5	TRBV12-3/TRBV12-4	CASSLWTGVSNQPQHF	TGTGCCAGCAGTTTATGGACAGGGGTTAGCAATCAGCCCCAGCATTTT
-	TRBD2	15	TRBJ2-1	TRBV7-9	CASRPAGEAYNEQFF	TGTGCCAGCAGGCCGGCGGGAGAAGCCTACAATGAGCAGTTCTTC
-	-	16	TRBJ1-4	TRBV11-2	CASSLYRGTNLEKLFF	TGTGCCAGCAGCTTATATCGGGGGACAAATTTGGAAAAACTGTTTTTT
-	TRBD2	16	TRBJ2-7	TRBV5-1	CASSRQKKREENEQYF	TGCGCCAGCAGCCGACAGAAGAAGCGGGAGGAGAACGAGCAGTACTTC
-	-	17	TRBJ1-4	TRBV6-6	CASSYHTPRGANEKLFF	TGTGCCAGCAGTTACCACACCCCGCGAGGGGCTAATGAAAAACTGTTTTTT
-	-	15	TRBJ1-1	TRBV6-5	CASSYSVGLTTEAFF	TGTGCCAGCAGTTACTCGGTGGGATTGACCACTGAAGCTTTCTTT
few	TRBD1	15	TRBJ1-5	TRBV7-9	CASSEGTGANQPQHF	TGTGCCAGCAGCGAGGGGACAGGGGCGAATCAGCCCCAGCATTTT
-	TRBD1	14	TRBJ2-1	TRBV2	CASSTGQFYNEQFF	TGTGCCAGCAGTACGGGACAGTTTTACAATGAGCAGTTCTTC
-	-	13	TRBJ2-3	TRBV9	CASSVDNPDTQYF	TGTGCCAGCAGCGTGGATAATCCAGATACGCAGTATTTT
-	TRBD2	17	TRBJ2-1	TRBV24-1	CATSDASGRAVSNEQFF	TGTGCCACCAGTGATGCTAGCGGGAGGGCCGTAAGCAATGAGCAGTTCTTC
many	TRBD1	14	TRBJ2-1	TRBV29-1	CSGGTGSTYNEQFF	TGCAGCGGGGGGACAGGGAGTACCTACAATGAGCAGTTCTTC
-	TRBD1	13	TRBJ1-1	TRBV30	CAWKDRKNTEAFF	TGTGCCTGGAAGGACAGGAAGAACACTGAAGCTTTCTTT
few	TRBD1	15	TRBJ1-2	TRBV7-3	CASSYGQGGSYGYTF	TGTGCCAGCAGCTATGGACAGGGAGGTAGCTATGGCTACACCTTC